The 30 T cell receptor beta chains given below trace back to one sample, sequenced in a study of T cells in Graves' hyperthyroidism and ophthalmopathy. TCR beta CDR3 sequences were amplified from RNA transcripts. A set of HTBI primers served as the primers for a first-round RT-PCR of the TCR CDR3. TCRdb passed the multiplex PCR reads through MiXCR, listing each CDR3 protein once. The sample contains about 500,000 distinct CDR3 sequences, around 16% of which appear only once. Sequencing input: blood. These TCRs come from a woman between 25 and 40 years old with Graves' ophthalmopathy.

The chain links TRBV9 to TRBJ2-2; D ambiguous. The germline V gene encodes CDR1 SGDLS and CDR2 YYNGEE. The CDR3 totals 13 residues. The V end was cut by 3 bases, the J end by 3 bases, with 6 bases between. CDR3 loop: CASSGYHTGELFF. Written as DNA, the CDR3 is TGTGCCAGCAGCGGGTACCACACCGGGGAGCTGTTTTTT.

This clonotype was seen ten or more times. This chain connects TRBV6-2 or TRBV6-3 to TRBJ2-7, with D unclear. The germline V gene has CDR1 MNHEY and CDR2 SVGEGT. CDR3 size: 12 residues. Trimming cost V 0 bases and J 6 bases, with 6 bases left between them. Written as DNA, the CDR3 is TGTGCCAGCAGTTACTCCGCTGGCGAGCAGTACTTC. It specifies CASSYSAGEQYF.

This clonotype turned up a few times. The chain is built from TRBV29-1 and TRBJ2-2; 10 nucleotides match TRBD1. Per the germline V gene, CDR1 is SQVTM and CDR2 is ANQGSEA. V gave up 4 bases and J gave up 3 bases; unmatched junction bases: 8. The CDR3 is 16 residues long. The CDR3 sequence is CSVVSTGTGDTGELFF. The CDR3 bases are TGCAGCGTTGTCTCTACCGGGACAGGGGACACCGGGGAGCTGTTTTTT.

V is TRBV7-2 and J is TRBJ1-6; no clear D. V lost 2 bases, J lost 9 bases, and 11 bases lay in between. The CDR3 consists of 14 residues. Germline V lookup: CDR1 SGHTA, CDR2 FQGNSA. The CDR3 spells CASSLLVLGSPLHF. The CDR3 nucleotides read TGTGCCAGCAGCTTACTGGTCCTAGGTTCACCCCTCCACTTT.

The sample holds a few counts of this clonotype. The rearrangement joins TRBV12-3 or TRBV12-4 to TRBJ2-1; no firm D call. This CDR3 comprises 15 residues. Trimming cost V 2 bases and J 0 bases, with 8 bases left between them. CDR3 loop: CASSLRPSSYNEQFF. The CDR3 DNA follows: TGTGCCAGCAGTTTACGTCCGAGCTCCTACAATGAGCAGTTCTTC.

This clonotype was counted only a few times. V gene TRBV29-1 combines with J gene TRBJ2-7; 9 bases are shared with TRBD1. This CDR3 has 12 residues. The germline V gene encodes CDR1 SQVTM and CDR2 ANQGSEA. J lost 3 bases, V lost 7 bases, and 4 bases had no gene match. In DNA form, the CDR3 reads TGCAGCGGTGGACAGGGGAGCTACGAGCAGTACTTC. This codes for CSGGQGSYEQYF.

This clonotype has at least ten counts. The chain combines TRBV29-1 with TRBJ2-7; D is possibly TRBD2 (6 bases). Deletions cut 6 bases from V and 3 bases from J, with 18 bases between. CDR3 size: 14 residues. Per the germline V gene, CDR1 is SQVTM and CDR2 is ANQGSEA. CDR3 in DNA: TGCAGCGTCACCTTCTGGACTAAGAGCTACGAGCAGTACTTC. Encoded protein: CSVTFWTKSYEQYF.

This clonotype has more than one count but fewer than ten. This chain joins TRBV27 and TRBJ2-1, with a possible D match to TRBD2 (5 bases). Trimming cost V 5 bases and J 4 bases, with 15 bases left between them. The germline CDR1 and CDR2 sequences are MNHEY and SMNVEV (reference sequence). The CDR3 has 15 residues. CDR3 sequence (DNA): TGTGCCAGCAGTCAATTAGCGTTGGATTACAATGAGCAGTTCTTC. Translating it yields CASSQLALDYNEQFF.

This clonotype was picked up many times. The V call is TRBV5-1, the J call TRBJ2-3; TRBD2 agrees at 9 bases. Germline V CDR1 and CDR2: SGHRS, YFSETQ. The CDR3 covers 16 residues. Trimming took 3 bases from V and 4 from J; bases not matched to a gene: 9. DNA for the CDR3: TGCGCCAGCAGCTCCTTTAGCGGGAGAGCGGCAGATACGCAGTATTTT. It yields the protein CASSSFSGRAADTQYF.

Details on this clonotype: A much larger clone sits a single nucleotide away, making a read error possible. The chain employs TRBV5-1 and TRBJ2-3; D gene ambiguous. The CDR3 contains 14 residues. Between the trimmed V and J ends, which lost 4 bases and 5 bases, there was a span of 14 bases. The germline V gene encodes CDR1 SGHRS and CDR2 YFSETQ. The CDR3 DNA sequence: TGCGCCAGCAGCGTTCTTGTCCCGGGAGATACGCAGTATTTT. Its protein product is CASSVLVPGDTQYF. The full variable domain, completed using reference TRBV5-1 and TRBJ2-3, is KAGVTQTPRYLIKTRGQQVTLSCSPISGHRSVSWYQQTPGQGLQFLFEYFSETQRNKGNFPGRFSGRQFSNSRSEMNVSTLELGDSALYLCASSVLVPGDTQYFGPGTRLTVL.

This clonotype came up a few times. The chain has TRBV15 and TRBJ2-1, with D uncertain. The germline gives CDR1 LNHNV, CDR2 YYDKDF (reference sequence). V lost 0 bases, J lost 4 bases, and 7 bases lay in between. This CDR3 spans 14 amino acids. The CDR3 bases are TGTGCCACCAGCAGAGAAACCCTATACAATGAGCAGTTCTTC. This codes for CATSRETLYNEQFF. The full variable domain, rest sourced from reference TRBV15 and TRBJ2-1, is DAMVIQNPRYQVTQFGKPVTLSCSQTLNHNVMYWYQQKSSQAPKLLFHYYDKDFNNEADTPDNFQSRRPNTSFCFLDIRSPGLGDTAMYLCATSRETLYNEQFFGPGTRLTVL.

This clonotype was counted many times. The chain links TRBV7-9 to TRBJ1-4; D is unclear. This CDR3 spans 14 amino acids. Germline CDR1 reads SEHNR; CDR2 reads FQNEAQ (reference sequence). The V and J ends lost 1 base and 1 base respectively, with 4 bases between them. DNA for the CDR3: TGTGCCAGCAGCTTAGGTGGAACTAATGAAAAACTGTTTTTT. Amino acid sequence: CASSLGGTNEKLFF.

This clonotype was recorded many times. The chain has TRBV27 and TRBJ2-7; no clear D. V lost 3 bases to trimming and J lost 2 bases, with 8 bases between them. The CDR3 sequence is 13 residues long. Germline CDR1 and CDR2: MNHEY and SMNVEV (reference sequence). The CDR3 protein is CASSFRTTYEQYF. DNA of the CDR3: TGTGCCAGCAGTTTCCGGACGACCTACGAGCAGTACTTC.

This clonotype showed up many times. CDR3 bases: TGTGCCAGCAGTTTAGTCGGGCAGGATAGCAATCAGCCCCAGCATTTT. It encodes CASSLVGQDSNQPQHF. This chain connects TRBV28 to TRBJ1-5; D is undetermined. Looked up from germline, CDR1 is MDHEN and CDR2 is SYDVKM. V shed 2 bases and J shed 0 bases, with 11 bases lying between them. The CDR3 is made up of 16 amino acids.

Details on this clonotype: Just one base apart from a much larger clone, this may be a read error. The chain uses TRBV28 and TRBJ2-1, with D perhaps TRBD2 (5 bases). With 6 bases removed from V and 0 bases from J, the gap between germline ends came to 15 bases. The CDR3 contains 16 residues. Germline-derived CDR1 and CDR2 are MDHEN and SYDVKM. The DNA of the CDR3 is TGTGCCAGCAGCCTCGGACTCGCGAACTCCTACAATGAGCAGTTCTTC. Its protein product is CASSLGLANSYNEQFF.

V and J are TRBV20-1 and TRBJ2-6, with 8 bases aligning to TRBD1. V shed 5 bases and J 0 bases; nucleotides not matched to a gene: 6. Germline V gene lookup returns CDR1 DFQATT and CDR2 SNEGSKA (reference sequence). CDR3 length equals 16 residues. The CDR3 reads CSADRGPPSGANVLTF. The CDR3 DNA sequence: TGCAGTGCTGACAGGGGCCCTCCCTCTGGGGCCAACGTCCTGACTTTC.

This clonotype was seen many times. This CDR3 is CASSEPGRYEQYF. The CDR3 DNA reads as TGTGCCAGCAGTGAACCGGGGCGATACGAGCAGTACTTC. The chain uses TRBV2 and TRBJ2-7, with D possibly called TRBD1 or TRBD2 (5 bases each). Trimming shortened V by 2 bases and J by 4 bases, and 9 bases separated the two germline ends. The CDR3 extends over 13 amino acids. Germline values: CDR1 SNHLY, CDR2 FYNNEI.

This clonotype was seen ten or more times. The chain joins TRBV7-3 to TRBJ2-1; D uncertain. Germline CDR1 is SGHTA and CDR2 is FQGTGA. This CDR3 region has 14 residues. V lost 2 bases and J lost 5, with 10 bases in between. The CDR3 here is CASSLLGTHNEQFF. In DNA, the CDR3 is TGTGCCAGCAGCTTATTGGGAACTCACAATGAGCAGTTCTTC.

The chain couples TRBV6-2 or TRBV6-3 to TRBJ2-7; 8 nucleotides match TRBD2. This CDR3 region has 16 residues. CDR1 MNHEY and CDR2 SVGEGT come from the germline V gene. The J segment lost 4 bases and the V segment lost 0 bases, leaving 8 bases of the junction unmatched. The CDR3 DNA is TGTGCCAGCAGTTACTCGCGACTAGCGAGGCCGTACGAGCAGTACTTC. Its protein product is CASSYSRLARPYEQYF.

This rearrangement joins TRBV19 to TRBJ1-1, with D tentatively TRBD1 (6 bases). V was clipped by 5 bases and J by 11 bases, with 15 bases between them. Germline values: CDR1 LNHDA, CDR2 SQIVND (reference sequence). The CDR3 runs 12 residues. CDR3 DNA sequence: TGTGCCAGTAGTGTTCCACAGGGCCGGGCTTTCTTT. Translation gives CASSVPQGRAFF. The whole variable domain, filled in from reference TRBV19 and TRBJ1-1, reads DGGITQSPKYLFRKEGQNVTLSCEQNLNHDAMYWYRQDPGQGLRLIYYSQIVNDFQKGDIAEGYSVSREKKESFPLTVTSAQKNPTAFYLCASSVPQGRAFFGQGTRLTVV.

Details on this clonotype: Being one base from a much bigger clone, this may be a read error. In DNA form, the CDR3 reads TGCAGCGCCAACAGGGGGCCTGACATTCGGTACTTC. It translates to CSANRGPDIRYF. The V gene is TRBV29-1, the J gene TRBJ2-4; 9 bases map to TRBD1. The CDR3 consists of 12 residues. The germline V gene has CDR1 SQVTM and CDR2 ANQGSEA. Looking up the rest from reference TRBV29-1 and TRBJ2-4 gives the full variable domain: SAVISQKPSRDICQRGTSLTIQCQVDSQVTMMFWYRQQPGQSLTLIATANQGSEATYESGFVIDKFPISRPNLTFSTLTVSNMSPEDSSIYLCSANRGPDIRYFGAGTRLSVL.

In its sample, this clonotype was seen many times. The chain employs TRBV28 and TRBJ2-3; D not certain. The CDR3 loop spans 15 amino acids. Germline CDR1 and CDR2: MDHEN and SYDVKM. Trimming removed 5 bases from V and 1 base from J, with 13 bases in between. The CDR3 DNA follows: TGTGCCAGCAGTGGAGCAGATCTACGCACAGATACGCAGTATTTT. Its translation is CASSGADLRTDTQYF.

In this sample, this clonotype turned up a few times. J is TRBJ1-2 and V is TRBV28; 8 bases map to TRBD1. Germline CDR1 MDHEN, CDR2 SYDVKM. Trimming at V came to 4 bases and at J to 4 bases, leaving 2 bases not matched to a gene. CDR3 length: 13 amino acids. CDR3 loop: CASSWTGSYGYTF. The CDR3 DNA reads as TGTGCCAGCAGTTGGACAGGGTCCTATGGCTACACCTTC.

This chain joins TRBV6-1 and TRBJ2-5; perhaps TRBD1 as D (5 bases). CDR3 length: 14 residues. The V and J ends lost 6 bases and 0 bases respectively, with 11 bases between them. Germline V gene data show CDR1 as MNHNS and CDR2 as SASEGT. This CDR3 is CASRLQAYQETQYF. CDR3 bases: TGTGCCAGCAGATTACAGGCGTACCAAGAGACCCAGTACTTC.

This clonotype showed up many times. The chain combines TRBV13 with TRBJ1-2; a possible D gene is TRBD1 (6 bases). In germline, CDR1 is PRHDT, CDR2 FYEKMQ (reference sequence). Trimming took off 2 bases at V and 8 bases at J, with 12 bases between the two ends. This CDR3 is built from 13 residues. The CDR3 nucleotides are TGTGCCAGCAGCTTATACAGGGAGCACGGCTACACCTTC. Translated: CASSLYREHGYTF.

This clonotype occurred many times. The genes are TRBV2 and TRBJ1-6, with a weak D call TRBD1 (6 bases). V was pared by 7 bases and J by 10 bases, with 11 bases between. CDR3 size: 12 residues. Germline CDR1 is SNHLY and CDR2 is FYNNEI. In nucleotides, the CDR3 is TGTGCCAGCATGACGGGGGCCTCACCCCTCCACTTT. Amino acid sequence: CASMTGASPLHF.

This clonotype showed up many times. This chain links TRBV20-1 with TRBJ2-7; 13 bases are a match to TRBD2. The germline CDR1 and CDR2 sequences are DFQATT and SNEGSKA (reference sequence). Trimming cost V 6 bases and J 5 bases; bases outside gene matches: 7. The CDR3 has 14 amino acids. CDR3 sequence: CSARGLAGADEQYF. In DNA, the CDR3 is TGCAGTGCCCGTGGACTAGCGGGAGCTGACGAGCAGTACTTC.

The chain links TRBV3-1 to TRBJ2-7; D gene ambiguous. This CDR3 has 16 amino acids. V lost 0 bases and J 0 bases, leaving 12 bases between the germline ends. Germline V gene sequence: CDR1 LGHDT, CDR2 YNNKEL (reference sequence). CDR3 nucleotides: TGTGCCAGCAGCCAAGATGCAGGTCCTAGCTCCTACGAGCAGTACTTC. Its translation: CASSQDAGPSSYEQYF.

This clonotype showed up many times. The chain links TRBV28 to TRBJ2-4, with 7 bases identical to TRBD1. Germline CDR1 reads MDHEN; CDR2 reads SYDVKM. The J segment lost 4 bases and the V segment lost 6 bases, leaving 3 bases of the junction unmatched. The CDR3 loop spans 13 amino acids. The CDR3 nucleotides read TGTGCCAGCAGGACAGGGACAAAAAACATTCAGTACTTC. Encoded protein: CASRTGTKNIQYF.

The gene calls are TRBV27 and TRBJ2-7; 8 positions match TRBD1. The CDR3 has 16 residues. J lost 0 bases, V lost 5 bases, and 9 bases had no gene match. The germline V gene encodes CDR1 MNHEY and CDR2 SMNVEV (reference sequence). This CDR3 reads CASSTWDRISSYEQYF. DNA of the CDR3: TGTGCCAGCAGTACCTGGGACAGGATTAGCTCCTACGAGCAGTACTTC.